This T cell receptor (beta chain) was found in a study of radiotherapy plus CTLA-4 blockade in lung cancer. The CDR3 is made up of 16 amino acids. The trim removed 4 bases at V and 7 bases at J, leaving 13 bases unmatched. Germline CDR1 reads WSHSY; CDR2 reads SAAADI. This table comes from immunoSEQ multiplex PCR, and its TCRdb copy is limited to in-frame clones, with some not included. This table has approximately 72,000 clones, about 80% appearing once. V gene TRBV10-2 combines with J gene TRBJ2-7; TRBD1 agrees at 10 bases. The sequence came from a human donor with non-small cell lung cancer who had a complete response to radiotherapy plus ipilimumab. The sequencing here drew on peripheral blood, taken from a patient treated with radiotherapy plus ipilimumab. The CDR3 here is CASSANPGQGTSEQYV. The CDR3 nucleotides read TGCGCCAGCAGTGCCAACCCGGGACAGGGGACGAGTGAGCAGTACGTC.